Listed here is a single TCR beta chain. Original data processing: Scientists estimated how many nucleated cells there were by amplifying reference gene primers. Using immunoSEQ multiplex PCR, the repertoire was profiled, and TCRdb retains in-frame clones only, with some absent. V and J calls and clone size are those listed in that table; D and trimming were worked out from the DNA. The repertoire includes approximately 82,000 clones, around 89% of them detected once, and over 11% sits in the top ten. The data belong to a study of blood T cell repertoires in COVID-19. Study information: COVID-19 samples collected from the United States, Italy and Spain covered acute and convalescent phases. PBMCs, B-cell-depleted T cells, or T cells were the source of the cDNA or gDNA that made up the material.

V gave up 7 bases and J gave up 6 bases, with 11 bases separating them. The CDR3 has 12 residues. Germline loops: CDR1 SNHLY, CDR2 FYNNEI. The V call is TRBV2, the J call TRBJ2-3; D gene uncertain. The sample taken for sequencing was peripheral blood. The receptor's source is a man aged 70-80 years with active or convalescent COVID-19. The CDR3 DNA reads as TGTGCCAGCAAGGAGCGCGCGGATACGCAGTATTTT. The encoded protein is CASKERADTQYF.